The rows below give T cell receptor beta chains drawn from one sample of a study of cytomegalovirus exposure and HLA in healthy donors. This table comes from immunoSEQ multiplex PCR, and its TCRdb copy is limited to in-frame clones, with some not included. This table has approximately 67,000 clones, around 63% appearing once. The material sequenced was PBMCs. These receptors all come from a woman aged 25 to 39 in good health and CMV-seronegative. Each CDR3 is given with its conserved first and last residue. A D gene is named only where the DNA matches it firmly. The size field is filled for only some rows; it gives once, few, many or a size class.

CASSLNGLAGGETQYF	TGTGCCAGCAGCCTAAACGGACTAGCGGGGGGGGAGACCCAGTACTTC	few	TRBJ2-5	TRBD2	TRBV7-9
CASRGNRQGAQPQHF	TGTGCCAGCAGGGGAAACCGACAGGGGGCTCAGCCCCAGCATTTT	.	TRBJ1-5	TRBD1	TRBV2
CAWSRRRGDTQYF	TGTGCCTGGAGTCGGCGGCGCGGGGATACGCAGTATTTT	.	TRBJ2-3	.	TRBV30
CASSRTANGEQSF	TGTGCCAGCAGCCGGACAGCGAACGGCGAGCAGTCCTTC	.	TRBJ2-7	.	TRBV7-2
CASSVGQGASGYTF	TGTGCCAGCAGTGTAGGGCAGGGGGCTTCCGGCTACACCTTC	.	TRBJ1-2	TRBD1	TRBV2
CASSTTPPGQISYF	TGTGCCAGCAGTACAACACCACCGGGACAGATTTCGTACTTC	.	TRBJ2-5	TRBD1	TRBV27
CASSRDQGEYEQYF	TGTGCCAGCAGCAGGGACCAGGGGGAATACGAGCAGTACTTC	.	TRBJ2-7	TRBD1	TRBV6-1
CASSPRQANYGYTF	TGTGCCAGCAGCCCCCGACAGGCTAACTATGGCTACACCTTC	.	TRBJ1-2	.	TRBV4-2
CASSLAPQRAGNTIYF	TGTGCCAGCAGCTTAGCGCCTCAGAGGGCTGGAAACACCATATATTTT	few	TRBJ1-3	.	TRBV7-3
CASSLTGVRGYEQYF	TGTGCCAGCAGCTTAACTGGGGTAAGGGGATACGAGCAGTACTTC	few	TRBJ2-7	.	TRBV7-3
CASSFLDRREAFF	TGTGCCAGCAGTTTCCTGGACAGGCGTGAAGCTTTCTTT	few	TRBJ1-1	TRBD1	TRBV6-5
CASSDRTVNNGYTF	TGTGCCAGCAGTGATCGGACAGTAAATAATGGCTACACCTTC	.	TRBJ1-2	.	TRBV6-1
CASSQLRGFGYEQYF	TGCGCCAGCAGTCAGCTCAGGGGGTTCGGGTACGAGCAGTACTTC	.	TRBJ2-7	TRBD1	TRBV23-1
CASRGQAEGQRKLFF	TGTGCCAGCAGGGGACAGGCGGAAGGGCAAAGGAAACTGTTTTTT	few	TRBJ1-4	TRBD1	TRBV6-5
CASSPRDRGGDTEAFF	TGTGCCAGCTCACCCCGGGACAGGGGAGGCGACACTGAAGCTTTCTTT	.	TRBJ1-1	TRBD1	TRBV18
CASSDRGRGYTF	TGTGCCAGCAGTGATCGGGGTCGTGGCTACACCTTC	.	TRBJ1-2	.	TRBV2
CSVEVRRGEEQYF	TGCAGCGTTGAGGTACGGAGGGGAGAAGAGCAGTACTTC	.	TRBJ2-7	.	TRBV29-1
CASSLVGTEGNTIYF	TGTGCCAGCAGCTTAGTTGGGACAGAAGGAAACACCATATATTTT	.	TRBJ1-3	TRBD1	TRBV7-2
CASSPQGTGNTEAFF	TGTGCCAGCTCACCCCAGGGGACAGGAAACACTGAAGCTTTCTTT	.	TRBJ1-1	TRBD1	TRBV18
CASSPDRGASYEQYF	TGTGCCAGCAGTCCCGACAGGGGCGCTTCCTACGAGCAGTACTTC	few	TRBJ2-7	TRBD1	TRBV5-7
CASSYPGTSYTAEAFF	TGTGCCAGCAGTTACCCCGGGACATCCTATACTGCTGAAGCTTTCTTT	few	TRBJ1-1	.	TRBV6-6
CASSLRVDTQYF	TGTGCCAGCAGTTTGCGCGTGGATACGCAGTATTTT	.	TRBJ2-3	.	TRBV6-5
CASSQEGLAGWEQYF	TGTGCCAGCAGCCAAGAAGGGCTAGCGGGGTGGGAGCAGTACTTC	.	TRBJ2-7	TRBD2	TRBV4-2
CASSEGQFNSPLHF	TGTGCCAGCAGTGAGGGGCAGTTTAATTCACCCCTCCACTTT	.	TRBJ1-6	.	TRBV2
CASSRRNDAGGETQYF	TGTGCCAGTAGTAGGAGAAACGACGCGGGGGGGGAGACCCAGTACTTC	once	TRBJ2-5	TRBD2	TRBV19
CASSRVTGGYGYTF	TGTGCCAGCAGTCGCGTTACAGGGGGCTATGGCTACACCTTC	.	TRBJ1-2	TRBD1	TRBV5-6
CASSLGTGGSPLHF	TGCGCCAGCAGCCTAGGGACGGGGGGCTCACCCCTCCACTTT	.	TRBJ1-6	.	TRBV5-1
CASSQARTSGETQYF	TGTGCCAGTAGTCAAGCGAGGACCTCGGGGGAGACCCAGTACTTC	.	TRBJ2-5	.	TRBV19
CASGLQGANGELFF	TGTGCTAGTGGTTTGCAGGGGGCTAACGGGGAGCTGTTTTTT	.	TRBJ2-2	TRBD1	TRBV12-5
CASSLRDRPAGPQHF	TGTGCCAGCAGCCTAAGGGACAGGCCCGCAGGGCCCCAGCATTTT	.	TRBJ1-5	TRBD1	TRBV5-5
CASRLWAEETQYF	TGCGCCAGCAGGCTTTGGGCAGAAGAGACCCAGTACTTC	.	TRBJ2-5	.	TRBV10-1
CASSHALGWGGDTGELFF	TGCGCCAGCAGTCATGCCCTCGGCTGGGGGGGGGACACCGGGGAGCTGTTTTTT	.	TRBJ2-2	TRBD2	TRBV23-1
CASSPARVGEQFF	TGTGCCAGCAGTCCTGCGCGGGTAGGTGAGCAGTTCTTC	.	TRBJ2-1	.	TRBV6-1
CASSQDSSRALQFF	TGCGCCAGCAGCCAGGACTCCTCGAGAGCTCTGCAGTTCTTC	few	TRBJ2-1	.	TRBV7-9
CSGTGDDGYTF	TGCAGTGGGACAGGGGATGATGGCTACACCTTC	.	TRBJ1-2	TRBD1	TRBV20-1
CATHLGQGTKNIQYF	TGTGCCACGCACCTTGGACAGGGGACCAAAAACATTCAGTACTTC	.	TRBJ2-4	TRBD1	TRBV28
CASSLAGGISGANVLTF	TGTGCCAGCAGCTTGGCCGGAGGGATCTCTGGGGCCAACGTCCTGACTTTC	.	TRBJ2-6	.	TRBV5-5
CASSLISGENTGELFF	TGTGCCAGCAGCTTAATAAGCGGGGAGAACACCGGGGAGCTGTTTTTT	.	TRBJ2-2	TRBD2	TRBV7-9
CAWAAGTTDTQYF	TGTGCCTGGGCAGCGGGAACCACAGATACGCAGTATTTT	.	TRBJ2-3	TRBD2	TRBV30
CSVQTGGANEQYF	TGCAGCGTACAGACAGGGGGCGCGAACGAGCAGTACTTC	.	TRBJ2-7	TRBD1	TRBV29-1
CASSLEGAGRVKETQYF	TGTGCCAGCAGCTTGGAGGGGGCTGGGCGTGTGAAAGAGACCCAGTACTTC	few	TRBJ2-5	.	TRBV4-2
CASSLAQAATNEKLFF	TGTGCCAGCAGCTTAGCACAGGCCGCAACTAATGAAAAACTGTTTTTT	.	TRBJ1-4	.	TRBV7-9
CASATRVDYGYTF	TGTGCCAGTGCTACACGGGTGGACTATGGCTACACCTTC	once	TRBJ1-2	.	TRBV6-1
CASSSRVSEQFF	TGTGCCAGTAGTTCCAGGGTGAGTGAGCAGTTCTTC	.	TRBJ2-1	.	TRBV19
CATTGQGAETQYF	TGTGCCACAACGGGACAGGGGGCTGAGACCCAGTACTTC	.	TRBJ2-5	TRBD1	TRBV6-5
CASSLTLSYYNEQFF	TGCGCCAGCAGCTTGACCCTCTCCTACTACAATGAGCAGTTCTTC	.	TRBJ2-1	.	TRBV5-1
CASSNGRDRSTF	TGTGCCAGCAGCAACGGCCGGGACAGAAGTACCTTC	once	TRBJ1-2	.	TRBV7-5
CASSSAETSGGTYNEQFF	TGTGCCAGCAGCTCAGCGGAGACTAGCGGGGGCACCTACAATGAGCAGTTCTTC	.	TRBJ2-1	TRBD2	TRBV7-8
CAISENSGGGQPQHF	TGTGCCATCAGTGAAAACTCAGGGGGCGGTCAGCCCCAGCATTTT	few	TRBJ1-5	TRBD1	TRBV10-3
CASSYSGGAGTDTQYF	TGTGCCAGCAGCTATAGCGGGGGGGCCGGCACAGATACGCAGTATTTT	few	TRBJ2-3	TRBD2	TRBV7-2
CASSYSRGGGDTQYF	TGTGCCAGCAGTTACTCGCGGGGGGGCGGAGATACGCAGTATTTT	many	TRBJ2-3	TRBD2	TRBV6-5